Below are 5 T cell receptor beta chains sequenced from a single sample in a study of response to subunit inactivated influenza vaccine. TCRdb itself ran the RT-PCR reads through MiXCR, one entry per CDR3 protein. The table has about 570,000 distinct CDR3 sequences, over 9% seen once. The same specimen was also included in a second study, on T cells expressing NK-cell markers. Per that study: In generating TCR beta cDNA, 5'RACE template switching with UMIs was used.

Sequencing used PBMCs from blood, obtained on the day of vaccination. The receptors derive from a man aged 50-59 years who received an inactivated influenza vaccine.

This clonotype was found a few times. The chain has TRBV6-5 and TRBJ2-1; D may be TRBD1 or TRBD2 (6 bases each). CDR1 and CDR2 (germline): MNHEY, SVGAGI. CDR3 size: 16 residues. Trimming stripped 4 bases from V and 5 bases from J, with 18 bases between. CDR3 region: CASSWRGTPPNNEQFF. DNA of the CDR3: TGTGCCAGCAGTTGGAGGGGGACACCCCCTAACAATGAGCAGTTCTTC.

This chain joins TRBV28 and TRBJ2-2; 8 positions match TRBD1. From germline, CDR1 is MDHEN and CDR2 SYDVKM. CDR3 size: 15 residues. V gave up 2 bases and J gave up 7 bases; unmatched junction bases: 6. CDR3 sequence (DNA): TGTGCCAGCAGTTTACTGGCAGGGGGCATCGGGGAGCTGTTTTTT. Translated: CASSLLAGGIGELFF.

This clonotype occurred many times. In DNA form, the CDR3 reads TGTGCCAGCAGCTTGTATATAGCGGGAGTAAACTACGAGCAGTACTTC. Translated, it gives CASSLYIAGVNYEQYF. The chain joins TRBV5-5 to TRBJ2-7, with TRBD2 matching over 9 bases. The CDR3 is 16 residues long. V lost 1 base, J lost 3 bases, and 8 bases stayed unmatched. Germline loops: CDR1 SGHKS, CDR2 YYEKEE (reference sequence).

This clonotype was observed a few times. This chain connects TRBV6-5 to TRBJ1-4, with D possibly being TRBD1 (5 bases). The germline V gene encodes CDR1 MNHEY and CDR2 SVGAGI. The CDR3 totals 18 residues. V was cut by 0 bases and J by 4 bases, with 18 bases left in between. CDR3 nucleotide sequence: TGTGCCAGCAGTTACTCCGGCAGGGCTAATTCTGTTAATGAAAAACTGTTTTTT. Protein sequence: CASSYSGRANSVNEKLFF.

This chain uses TRBV7-2 with TRBJ2-7, with 7 positions matching TRBD2. Per the germline V gene, CDR1 is SGHTA and CDR2 is FQGNSA. The junction had 13 bases not matched to a gene; V was cut back by 5 bases and J by 6 bases. The CDR3 consists of 15 residues. The CDR3 protein is CASSPWGGKESEQYF. CDR3 nucleotides: TGTGCCAGCAGCCCCTGGGGAGGGAAGGAAAGCGAGCAGTACTTC.